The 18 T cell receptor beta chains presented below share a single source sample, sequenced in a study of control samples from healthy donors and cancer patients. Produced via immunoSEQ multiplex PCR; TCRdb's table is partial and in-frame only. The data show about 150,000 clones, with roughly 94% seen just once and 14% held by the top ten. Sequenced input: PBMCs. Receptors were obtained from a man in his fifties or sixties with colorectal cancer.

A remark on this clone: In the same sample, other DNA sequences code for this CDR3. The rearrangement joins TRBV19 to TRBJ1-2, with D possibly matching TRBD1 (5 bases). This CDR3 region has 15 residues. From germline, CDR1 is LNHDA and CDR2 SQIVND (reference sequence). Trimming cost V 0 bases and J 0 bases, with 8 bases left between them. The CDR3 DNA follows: TGTGCCAGTAGTATAGAGACAGTGGCTAACTATGGCTACACCTTC. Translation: CASSIETVANYGYTF.

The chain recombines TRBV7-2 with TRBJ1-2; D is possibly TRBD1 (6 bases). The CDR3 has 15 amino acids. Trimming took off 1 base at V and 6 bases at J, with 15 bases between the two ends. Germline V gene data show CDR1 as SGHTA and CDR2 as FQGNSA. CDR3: CASSLVEGVRDGYTF. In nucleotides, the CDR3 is TGTGCCAGCAGCTTAGTAGAGGGGGTTAGGGATGGCTACACCTTC.

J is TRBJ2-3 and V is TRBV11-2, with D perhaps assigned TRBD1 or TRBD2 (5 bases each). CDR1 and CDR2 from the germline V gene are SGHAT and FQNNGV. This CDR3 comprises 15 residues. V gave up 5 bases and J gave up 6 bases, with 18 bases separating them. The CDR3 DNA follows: TGTGCCAGCAGCCCCTCGAGAGGGGTAGGTGATACGCAGTATTTT. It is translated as CASSPSRGVGDTQYF.

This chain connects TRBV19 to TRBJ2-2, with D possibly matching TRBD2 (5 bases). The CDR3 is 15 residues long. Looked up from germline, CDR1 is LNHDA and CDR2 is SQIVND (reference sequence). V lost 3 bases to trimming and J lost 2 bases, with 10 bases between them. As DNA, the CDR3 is TGTGCCAGTAGTATGAAGAGGGCTAACACCGGGGAGCTGTTTTTT. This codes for CASSMKRANTGELFF. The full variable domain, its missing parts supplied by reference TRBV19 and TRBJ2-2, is DGGITQSPKYLFRKEGQNVTLSCEQNLNHDAMYWYRQDPGQGLRLIYYSQIVNDFQKGDIAEGYSVSREKKESFPLTVTSAQKNPTAFYLCASSMKRANTGELFFGEGSRLTVL.

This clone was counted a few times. The CDR3 loop reads CATSREAQGLTEAFF. The CDR3 DNA reads as TGTGCCACCAGCAGAGAGGCCCAGGGCCTCACTGAAGCTTTCTTT. V gene TRBV15 combines with J gene TRBJ1-1; possible D gene TRBD1, 5 bases. This CDR3 contains 15 residues. Trimming stripped 0 bases from V and 4 bases from J, with 12 bases between. Germline CDR1 LNHNV, CDR2 YYDKDF (reference sequence).

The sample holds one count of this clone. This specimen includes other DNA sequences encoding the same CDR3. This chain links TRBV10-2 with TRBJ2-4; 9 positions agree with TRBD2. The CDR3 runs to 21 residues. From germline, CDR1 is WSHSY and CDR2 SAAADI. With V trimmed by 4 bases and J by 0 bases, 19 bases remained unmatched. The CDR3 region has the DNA TGCGCCAGCAGTGGTCCCCGGCGCGGCGGGGGGGCCCTTCTAGCCAAAAACATTCAGTACTTC. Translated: CASSGPRRGGGALLAKNIQYF.

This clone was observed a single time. CDR3 DNA sequence: TGTGCCAGCAGCAAAGCGCGCGGGTCGGTTGACGAGCAGTACTTC. It is translated as CASSKARGSVDEQYF. The chain carries TRBV21-1 and TRBJ2-7; the D call TRBD2 from the table was never checked on the DNA. TRBV21-1 is a documented pseudogene. The CDR3 is made up of 15 amino acids.

CDR3 sequence reads: CASRPGLAGADNEQFF. CDR3 in DNA: TGTGCCAGCAGACCGGGACTAGCGGGGGCCGACAATGAGCAGTTCTTC. The rearrangement uses TRBV7-2 and TRBJ2-1, with 14 bases fitting TRBD2. The trim removed 6 bases at V and 5 bases at J, leaving 6 bases unmatched. CDR1 SGHTA and CDR2 FQGNSA come from the germline V gene. The CDR3 runs to 16 residues. The full variable domain, its missing parts supplied by reference TRBV7-2 and TRBJ2-1, is GAGVSQSPSNKVTEKGKDVELRCDPISGHTALYWYRQSLGQGLEFLIYFQGNSAPDKSGLPSDRFSAERTGGSVSTLTIQRTQQEDSAVYLCASRPGLAGADNEQFFGPGTRLTVL.

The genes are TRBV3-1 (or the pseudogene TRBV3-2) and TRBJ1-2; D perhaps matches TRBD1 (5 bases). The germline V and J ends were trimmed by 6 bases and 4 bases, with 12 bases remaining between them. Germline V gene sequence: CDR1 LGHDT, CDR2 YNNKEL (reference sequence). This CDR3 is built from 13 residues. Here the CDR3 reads CASSWDGTYGYTF. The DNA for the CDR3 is TGTGCCAGCAGTTGGGACGGCACCTATGGCTACACCTTC.

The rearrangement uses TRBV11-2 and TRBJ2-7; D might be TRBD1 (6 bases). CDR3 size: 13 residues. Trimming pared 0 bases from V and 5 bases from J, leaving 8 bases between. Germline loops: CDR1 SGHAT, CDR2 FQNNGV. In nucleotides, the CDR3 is TGTGCCAGCAGCTTAGACAGGGGCAACGAGCAGTACTTC. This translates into CASSLDRGNEQYF.

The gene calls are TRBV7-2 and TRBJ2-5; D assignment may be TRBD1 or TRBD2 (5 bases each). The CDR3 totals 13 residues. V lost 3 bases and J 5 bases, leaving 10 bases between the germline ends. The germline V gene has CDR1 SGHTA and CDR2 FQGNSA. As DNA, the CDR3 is TGTGCCAGCAGCTTTAAAGGGACGGAGACCCAGTACTTC. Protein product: CASSFKGTETQYF.

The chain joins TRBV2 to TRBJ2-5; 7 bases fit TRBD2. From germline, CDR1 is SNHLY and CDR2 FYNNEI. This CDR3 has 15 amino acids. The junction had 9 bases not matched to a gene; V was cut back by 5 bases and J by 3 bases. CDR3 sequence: CASSRFALAEETQYF. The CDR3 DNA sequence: TGTGCCAGCAGTCGATTCGCTCTAGCGGAAGAGACCCAGTACTTC.

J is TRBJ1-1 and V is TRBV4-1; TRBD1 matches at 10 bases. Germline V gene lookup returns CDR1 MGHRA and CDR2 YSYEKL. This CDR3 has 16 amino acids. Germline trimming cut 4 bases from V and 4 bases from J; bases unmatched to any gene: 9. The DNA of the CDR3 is TGCGCCAGCAGCCGTACGGGACAGGGGTTGGGCACTGAAGCTTTCTTT. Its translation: CASSRTGQGLGTEAFF.

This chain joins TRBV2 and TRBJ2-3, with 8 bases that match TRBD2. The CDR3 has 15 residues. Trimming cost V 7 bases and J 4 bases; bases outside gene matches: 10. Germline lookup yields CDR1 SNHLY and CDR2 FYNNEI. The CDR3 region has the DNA TGTGCCAGCACTCGTTGGCGGGGGGCGGCAGATACGCAGTATTTT. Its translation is CASTRWRGAADTQYF. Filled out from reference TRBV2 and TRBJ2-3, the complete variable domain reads EPEVTQTPSHQVTQMGQEVILRCVPISNHLYFYWYRQILGQKVEFLVSFYNNEISEKSEIFDDQFSVERPDGSNFTLKIRSTKLEDSAMYFCASTRWRGAADTQYFGPGTRLTVL.

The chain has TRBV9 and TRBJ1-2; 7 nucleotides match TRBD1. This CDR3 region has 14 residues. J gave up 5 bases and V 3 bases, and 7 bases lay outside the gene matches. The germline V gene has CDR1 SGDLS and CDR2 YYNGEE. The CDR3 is CASSGKTGFYGYTF. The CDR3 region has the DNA TGTGCCAGCAGCGGCAAGACAGGGTTTTATGGCTACACCTTC.

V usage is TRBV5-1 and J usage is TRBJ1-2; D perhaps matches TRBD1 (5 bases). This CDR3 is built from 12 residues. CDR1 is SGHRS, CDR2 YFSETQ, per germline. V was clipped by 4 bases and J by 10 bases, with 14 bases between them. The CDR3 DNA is TGCGCCAGCAGCGTACAGGCGACTGACTACACCTTC. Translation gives CASSVQATDYTF.

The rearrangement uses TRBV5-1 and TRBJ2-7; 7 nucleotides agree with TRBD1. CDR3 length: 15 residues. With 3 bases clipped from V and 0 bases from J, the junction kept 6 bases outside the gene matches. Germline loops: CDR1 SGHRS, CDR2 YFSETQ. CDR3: CASSWGTEISYEQYF. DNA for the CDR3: TGCGCCAGCAGCTGGGGGACAGAGATCTCCTACGAGCAGTACTTC.

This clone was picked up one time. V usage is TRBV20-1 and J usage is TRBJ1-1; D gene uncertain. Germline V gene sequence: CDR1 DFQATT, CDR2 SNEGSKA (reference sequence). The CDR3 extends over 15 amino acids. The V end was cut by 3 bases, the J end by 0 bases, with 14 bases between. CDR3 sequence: CSASRFSGMNTEAFF. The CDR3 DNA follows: TGCAGTGCTAGTCGCTTCAGCGGAATGAACACTGAAGCTTTCTTT.